This passage covers 11 T cell receptor beta chains from one sample sequenced in a study of cytomegalovirus exposure and HLA in healthy donors (dated by TCRdb to about 2017). Libraries were constructed by the immunoSEQ multiplex PCR assay. For the multiplex PCR, a mixture combining 60 forward primers for TCR Vbeta segments and 13 reverse primers for TCR Jbeta segments was used. TCRdb's version of the immuneACCESS table is confined to in-frame rearrangements and falls short of the full clone set. An unresolved V gene accounts for under half of the shortfall where checked; the remainder is of unknown origin. The sample table records about 160,000 clones; roughly 80% of these occur just once. Roughly 7.5% of the sample is in the top ten clones. The specimen sequenced was PBMCs. The origin of the receptors is a woman in her twenties or thirties in good health and CMV-seropositive.

This rearrangement joins TRBV6-1 to TRBJ2-7; TRBD1 might be the D (7 bases). Germline V gives CDR1 MNHNS, CDR2 SASEGT. Trimming removed 6 bases at V and 2 bases at J, with 14 bases between. The CDR3 runs to 14 residues. In DNA, the CDR3 is TGTGCCAGCAGCCAAACAGGGGAGGCCTACGAGCAGTACTTC. This translates into CASSQTGEAYEQYF.

V gene TRBV6-1 combines with J gene TRBJ1-5; TRBD1 matches 8 bases. With V trimmed by 6 bases and J by 6 bases, 7 bases remained unmatched. This CDR3 is built from 14 residues. Germline CDR1 is MNHNS and CDR2 is SASEGT. The CDR3 sequence: CASRAGGPIQPQHF. The CDR3 coding sequence is TGTGCCAGCAGGGCAGGGGGCCCGATTCAGCCCCAGCATTTT.

J is TRBJ2-1 and V is TRBV9; 7 nucleotides align to TRBD1. The CDR3 length is 16 residues. Germline V lookup: CDR1 SGDLS, CDR2 YYNGEE. With V trimmed by 0 bases and J by 2 bases, 5 bases remained unmatched. Here the CDR3 DNA reads TGTGCCAGCAGCGTAGACGGGGACAGAGCCTACAATGAGCAGTTCTTC. Encoded protein: CASSVDGDRAYNEQFF.

This clone was seen only a few times. The V gene is TRBV5-1, the J gene TRBJ1-2; TRBD1 agrees at 9 bases. V dropped 5 bases and J dropped 7; count of bases not matched to a gene: 6. CDR3 size: 13 residues. Looked up from germline, CDR1 is SGHRS and CDR2 is YFSETQ. The CDR3 region has the DNA TGCGCCAGCAGTGTGGACAGGGGATCTGGCTACACCTTC. It encodes CASSVDRGSGYTF.

V is TRBV28 and J is TRBJ1-4, with 10 bases lining up with TRBD1. CDR3 size: 16 residues. The germline CDR1 and CDR2 sequences are MDHEN and SYDVKM. Trimming cost V 3 bases and J 6 bases; bases outside gene matches: 7. The CDR3 sequence is CASSLAGGQGDEKLFF. DNA of the CDR3: TGTGCCAGCAGTTTGGCTGGCGGACAGGGGGATGAAAAACTGTTTTTT.

The rearrangement joins TRBV28 to TRBJ2-3; D is unclear. Germline V gene sequence: CDR1 MDHEN, CDR2 SYDVKM. The CDR3 consists of 12 residues. Trimming left V 5 bases short and J 7 bases short, with 10 bases between. In DNA, the CDR3 is TGTGCCAGCAGTATTCGGGTCAATACGCAGTATTTT. Amino acid sequence: CASSIRVNTQYF.

This clone was seen a single time. The genes are TRBV4-3 and TRBJ1-5; D ambiguous. This CDR3 has 17 residues. The ends were cut back, 1 base at V and 0 bases at J, with 13 bases in the middle. The germline V gene has CDR1 LGHNA and CDR2 YSLEER. This CDR3 is CASSQGGTDYSNQPQHF. The CDR3 nucleotides read TGCGCCAGCAGCCAAGGTGGTACCGACTATAGCAATCAGCCCCAGCATTTT.

This clone was recorded only once. This chain uses TRBV29-1 with TRBJ1-5, with D possibly being TRBD1 (5 bases). Trimming removed 4 bases from V and 5 bases from J, with 9 bases in between. The germline V gene has CDR1 SQVTM and CDR2 ANQGSEA. The CDR3 is 12 amino acids. The CDR3 loop reads CSVGGGDQPQHF. Written as DNA, the CDR3 is TGCAGCGTTGGGGGGGGAGATCAGCCCCAGCATTTT. The full variable domain, with the rest looked up from reference TRBV29-1 and TRBJ1-5, is SAVISQKPSRDICQRGTSLTIQCQVDSQVTMMFWYRQQPGQSLTLIATANQGSEATYESGFVIDKFPISRPNLTFSTLTVSNMSPEDSSIYLCSVGGGDQPQHFGDGTRLSIL.

The V call is TRBV28, the J call TRBJ1-3; the D gene is possibly TRBD1 (5 bases). The V end lost 6 bases, the J end lost 2 bases, and 20 bases lay between the germline ends. The CDR3 is made up of 17 amino acids. Germline-derived CDR1 and CDR2 are MDHEN and SYDVKM. DNA for the CDR3: TGTGCCAGCAGCGGGCGACAGTTGCCGACCCCTGGAAACACCATATATTTT. Its protein product is CASSGRQLPTPGNTIYF. Supplemented by reference TRBV28 and TRBJ1-3, the full variable domain reads DVKVTQSSRYLVKRTGEKVFLECVQDMDHENMFWYRQDPGLGLRLIYFSYDVKMKEKGDIPEGYSVSREKKERFSLILESASTNQTSMYLCASSGRQLPTPGNTIYFGEGSWLTVV.

This clone has more than one count but fewer than ten. CDR3 protein: CASRPAGTGLGAFF. CDR3 DNA sequence: TGCGCCAGCAGGCCTGCCGGGACAGGGCTTGGAGCTTTCTTT. The gene calls are TRBV5-1 and TRBJ1-1, with 9 bases fitting TRBD1. V was pared by 5 bases and J by 10 bases, with 12 bases of the junction left unmatched. CDR3 length: 14 residues. Per germline, CDR1 SGHRS and CDR2 YFSETQ.

This sequence joins TRBV4-1 and TRBJ2-2; 9 positions agree with TRBD2. The CDR3 is 17 residues long. Losses at the gene ends were 4 bases for V and 7 bases for J; bases not matched to a gene: 13. CDR1 MGHRA and CDR2 YSYEKL come from the germline V gene. CDR3 sequence reads: CASSLFVAGGLGGELFF. The CDR3, as DNA: TGCGCCAGCAGCCTCTTTGTGGCGGGGGGGCTCGGCGGGGAGCTGTTTTTT.